This TCR beta chain was captured in a study of blood T cell repertoires in COVID-19. Study at large: Sample material is recorded as cDNA or gDNA derived from T cells, B-cell-depleted T cells, or PBMCs.

Followed over time, Seattle patients had been enrolled while infection was active. This CDR3 is built from 15 residues. Germline values: CDR1 SGHNT, CDR2 YENEEA. Trimming removed 1 base from V and 4 bases from J, with 13 bases in between. Sequencing used immunoSEQ multiplex PCR; TCRdb keeps in-frame clones, though not all of them. There are some 200,000 clones in the sample; about four fifths occur only once, and approximately 12% lies in the top ten. This chain joins TRBV11-3 and TRBJ1-1; D might be TRBD1 (6 bases). The sequence was collected from a woman aged 80 or older with COVID-19, enrolled during active disease. The material sequenced was peripheral blood. Here the CDR3 DNA reads TGTGCCAGCAGCTTAGTCCCAGGGGTTGGCACTGAAGCTTTCTTT. It codes for CASSLVPGVGTEAFF.